This TCR beta chain came from a study of monozygotic twins with inflammatory bowel disease. The study, taken as a whole, reports: Researchers were unable to tell different T cell subtypes apart.

The V gene's germline CDR1 is MNHNS and CDR2 SASEGT. This CDR3 is built from 15 residues. One entry per CDR3 protein, without DNA, is what TCRdb gives after re-calling the 5' RACE reads. The sample holds nearly 450,000 distinct CDR3 sequences. In the case of this clonotype: Its target is unknown.

The sample was blood. The V gene is TRBV6-1, the J gene TRBJ1-1. This clonotype was sampled from a human donor with ulcerative colitis or Crohn's disease, or a healthy co-twin of an affected twin (not recorded which). The CDR3 reads CASSEVGRFDTEAFF.